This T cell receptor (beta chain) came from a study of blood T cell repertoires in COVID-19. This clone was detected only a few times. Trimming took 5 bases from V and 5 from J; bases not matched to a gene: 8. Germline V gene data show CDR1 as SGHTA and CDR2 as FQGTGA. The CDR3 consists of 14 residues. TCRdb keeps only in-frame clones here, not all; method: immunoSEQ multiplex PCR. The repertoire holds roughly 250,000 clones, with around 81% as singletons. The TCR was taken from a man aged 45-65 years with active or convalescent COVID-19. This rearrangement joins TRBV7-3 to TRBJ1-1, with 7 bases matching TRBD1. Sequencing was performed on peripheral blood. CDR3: CASSLGRGRTEAFF. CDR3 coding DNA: TGTGCCAGCAGCCTCGGGAGGGGGCGAACTGAAGCTTTCTTT.